These 2 T cell receptor beta chains share one sample of origin, sequenced in a study of type 1 and type 2 diabetes patients. PCR was run on genomic DNA. The TCR beta CDR3 region was amplified using 30 forward and 13 reverse primers. TCRdb reanalysed the multiplex PCR reads using MiXCR and keeps one entry per CDR3 protein. The data hold 250,000 or so distinct CDR3 sequences, with 45% to 60% observed a single time. Sequencing used peripheral blood mononuclear cells (PBMCs). All receptors derive from a man aged 18 to 30 with type 2 diabetes.

This sequence joins TRBV30 and TRBJ2-5; 9 bases agree with TRBD2. Germline values: CDR1 GTSNPN, CDR2 SVGIG (reference sequence). This CDR3 is built from 15 residues. V lost 0 bases and J lost 7; bases outside the gene matches: 9. CDR3 coding DNA: TGTGCCTGGAGTGTTGCGGGAGGGTATGGGCGGACCCAGTACTTC. As protein: CAWSVAGGYGRTQYF.

Only one count was recorded for this clonotype. A junction boundary mismatches the germline segment, possibly from a read error. The V gene is TRBV4-1, the J gene TRBJ2-3; D uncertain. Germline V gives CDR1 MGHRA, CDR2 YSYEKL. There are 12 residues in the CDR3. The CDR3 bases are TGTGCCAGCAGCCAAGTTGCAGATACGCAGTATTTT. Amino acids: CASSQVADTQYF.